Each of the 26 T cell receptor beta chains below was sequenced from the same sample in a study of T cell repertoires in cytomegalovirus infection (dated by TCRdb to between 2017 and 2020). Their antigens remain unidentified. For sequencing, an Illumina HiSeq 1500 was employed. Clones were called with MiXCR by TCRdb after fastp trimmed the public reads at Q25, and only in-frame beta chains were retained. Each CDR3 protein gets just one entry, which takes the most common genes and DNA from the rows behind it. In all, the sample holds hundreds of thousands of distinct CDR3 sequences, and 25% to 35% of those were seen once. The ten largest clones add up to 15% to 20% of the sample. This sample's treatment or condition label indicates: in vitro stimulation with specific CMV peptide epitopes to enrich CMV-specific T cells. The sample here was cultured PBMCs, taken from culture after CMV antigen stimulation. These receptors all stem from a human donor in good health (CMV status not recorded). Some clones in this sample may be carry-over from other donors' samples.

Only a few counts were recorded for this clonotype. The chain is built from TRBV4-3 and TRBJ2-3, with 8 bases fitting TRBD2. Per germline, CDR1 LGHNA and CDR2 YSLEER. With V trimmed by 3 bases and J by 0 bases, 5 bases remained unmatched. The CDR3 has 16 amino acids. CDR3 sequence reads: CASSQEPSGSTDTQYF. The CDR3 DNA follows: TGCGCCAGCAGCCAGGAGCCTAGCGGGAGCACAGATACGCAGTATTTT.

This clonotype was detected many times. The CDR3 sequence is CASSLARIGQLGNTIYF. The CDR3 DNA follows: TGTGCCAGCAGCTTGGCCCGCATCGGACAGCTCGGAAACACCATATATTTT. V gene TRBV7-2 combines with J gene TRBJ1-3; D possibly corresponds to TRBD1 (6 bases). Germline assignment: CDR1 SGHTA and CDR2 FQGNSA. This CDR3 is 17 amino acids long. Trimming took off 3 bases at V and 4 bases at J, with 19 bases between the two ends.

Only a few counts were recorded for this clonotype. The chain is built from TRBV10-3 and TRBJ1-2; no definite D call. Trimming took 9 bases from V and 1 from J, leaving 6 bases between them. This CDR3 has 11 residues. Germline CDR1 is ENHRY and CDR2 is SYGVKD. CDR3 DNA sequence: TGTGCCATTGGGGATAACTATGGCTACACCTTC. Translation gives CAIGDNYGYTF.

The genes are TRBV23-1 and TRBJ2-7; D is undetermined. TRBV23-1 is given ORF status, its function remaining uncertain. Trimming stripped 0 bases from V and 2 bases from J, with 14 bases between. The CDR3 consists of 16 residues. CDR3 bases: TGCGCCAGCAGTCAATCGACGGGCACGACCACCTACGAGCAGTACGTC. Amino acid sequence: CASSQSTGTTTYEQYV.

The chain has TRBV6-2 or TRBV6-3 and TRBJ2-1; D remains ambiguous. From germline, CDR1 is MNHEY and CDR2 SVGEGT. This CDR3 has 16 amino acids. The germline V and J ends were trimmed by 7 bases and 1 base, with 17 bases remaining between them. CDR3 loop: CASIASVERSYNEQFF. The CDR3, as DNA: TGTGCCAGCATCGCCTCAGTGGAAAGGTCCTACAATGAGCAGTTCTTC.

The chain is built from TRBV4-3 and TRBJ2-1, with TRBD2 identical over 10 bases. CDR3 length: 15 amino acids. Germline V gives CDR1 LGHNA, CDR2 YSLEER. Trimming removed 2 bases from V and 4 bases from J; junction bases left unmatched: 2. CDR3 sequence (DNA): TGCGCCAGCAGCCAAAGACTAGCGGGTTACAATGAGCAGTTCTTC. Protein: CASSQRLAGYNEQFF.

The chain links TRBV7-9 to TRBJ2-7; D may match TRBD1 or TRBD2 (6 bases each). The CDR3 contains 16 residues. CDR1 and CDR2 from the germline V gene are SEHNR and FQNEAQ (reference sequence). V dropped 5 bases and J dropped 6 bases, with 23 bases sitting between them. CDR3 loop: CASSPGAGFPNSEQYF. DNA for the CDR3: TGTGCCAGCAGCCCGGGGGCGGGTTTCCCCAACTCCGAGCAGTACTTC.

The genes are TRBV5-1 and TRBJ2-2; 8 bases are shared with TRBD1. Germline loops: CDR1 SGHRS, CDR2 YFSETQ. The CDR3 totals 15 residues. The junction had 1 base not matched to a gene; V was cut back by 0 bases and J by 3 bases. CDR3 coding DNA: TGCGCCAGCAGCTTGGCGACAGGGGACACCGGGGAGCTGTTTTTT. It encodes CASSLATGDTGELFF.

In this sample, this clonotype turned up a few times. The rearrangement joins TRBV2 to TRBJ2-7; no definite D call. The V end lost 9 bases, the J end lost 0 bases, and 9 bases lay between the germline ends. CDR3 length: 12 residues. Per germline, CDR1 SNHLY and CDR2 FYNNEI. CDR3: CASGRSSYEQYF. The CDR3 nucleotides read TGTGCCAGTGGACGGAGCTCCTACGAGCAGTACTTC.

The chain combines TRBV9 with TRBJ2-7; D might be TRBD2 (6 bases). The V gene's germline CDR1 is SGDLS and CDR2 YYNGEE. The CDR3 has 14 amino acids. V shed 0 bases and J shed 5 bases, with 12 bases lying between them. This chain's CDR3 is CASSVGLALNEQYF. The CDR3 bases are TGTGCCAGCAGCGTAGGGCTAGCGCTCAACGAGCAGTACTTC. Based on the CDR3 plus reference TRBV9 and TRBJ2-7, the full variable domain is DSGVTQTPKHLITATGQRVTLRCSPRSGDLSVYWYQQSLDQGLQFLIQYYNGEERAKGNILERFSAQQFPDLHSELNLSSLELGDSALYFCASSVGLALNEQYFGPGTRLTVT.

The chain combines TRBV7-2 with TRBJ2-3; D uncertain. CDR3 size: 15 residues. Germline V lookup: CDR1 SGHTA, CDR2 FQGNSA. Deletions cut 5 bases from V and 0 bases from J, with 12 bases between. The chain's CDR3 is CASSLLPRSTDTQYF. CDR3 DNA: TGTGCCAGCAGCCTCCTTCCCAGGAGCACAGATACGCAGTATTTT. Filled out from reference TRBV7-2 and TRBJ2-3, the complete variable domain reads GAGVSQSPSNKVTEKGKDVELRCDPISGHTALYWYRQSLGQGLEFLIYFQGNSAPDKSGLPSDRFSAERTGGSVSTLTIQRTQQEDSAVYLCASSLLPRSTDTQYFGPGTRLTVL.

This clonotype came up a few times. The genes are TRBV6-5 and TRBJ2-2; D is possibly TRBD2 (5 bases). The germline V gene has CDR1 MNHEY and CDR2 SVGAGI. V was cut by 5 bases and J by 6 bases, with 16 bases left in between. The CDR3 length is 15 residues. The DNA of the CDR3 is TGTGCCAGCAGTCCCCGGACTCCGCGCCCCGGGGAGCTGTTTTTT. It specifies CASSPRTPRPGELFF.

This clonotype occurred a few times. The chain links TRBV19 to TRBJ2-1; D might be TRBD2 (7 bases). The V end was cut by 7 bases, the J end by 6 bases, with 19 bases between. This CDR3 has 15 amino acids. The V gene's germline CDR1 is LNHDA and CDR2 SQIVND (reference sequence). The chain's CDR3 is CASTEGGRPGNEQFF. CDR3 coding DNA: TGTGCCAGTACGGAGGGGGGGAGGCCGGGCAATGAGCAGTTCTTC.

This clonotype came up once. V gene TRBV29-1 combines with J gene TRBJ2-7; 7 bases agree with TRBD2. Germline loops: CDR1 SQVTM, CDR2 ANQGSEA. Trimming removed 3 bases from V and 0 bases from J; junction bases left unmatched: 2. This CDR3 has 13 residues. CDR3 loop: CSVDGGSSYEQYF. As DNA, the CDR3 is TGCAGCGTTGACGGCGGGAGCTCCTACGAGCAGTACTTC.

The sample holds many counts of this clonotype. The chain is built from TRBV7-9 and TRBJ2-7; 10 bases match TRBD2. With V trimmed by 5 bases and J by 2 bases, 12 bases remained unmatched. The germline gives CDR1 SEHNR, CDR2 FQNEAQ (reference sequence). The CDR3 contains 17 residues. CDR3: CASSPPAVGLAAYEQYV. The CDR3 bases are TGTGCCAGCAGCCCCCCCGCTGTAGGACTAGCGGCCTACGAGCAGTACGTC.

This clonotype appeared a few times. The chain recombines TRBV4-2 with TRBJ2-7; D is undetermined. Germline CDR1 and CDR2: LGHNA and YNFKEQ. This CDR3 is built from 15 residues. V was cut by 3 bases and J by 6 bases, with 18 bases left in between. CDR3 DNA: TGTGCCAGCAGCCAGAGTACCCTCCCATCCGGCGAGCAGTACTTC. Protein product: CASSQSTLPSGEQYF.

The rearrangement uses TRBV20-1 and TRBJ2-5, with 12 positions matching TRBD2. CDR3 size: 12 residues. The germline CDR1 and CDR2 sequences are DFQATT and SNEGSKA (reference sequence). V lost 5 bases to trimming and J lost 5 bases; unmatched junction nucleotides: 0. CDR3 in DNA: TGCAGTGCTGGGACTAGCGGGGAGACCCAGTACTTC. Its protein is CSAGTSGETQYF.

This clonotype has at least ten counts. This chain links TRBV7-9 with TRBJ1-1; 7 nucleotides line up with TRBD1. From germline, CDR1 is SEHNR and CDR2 FQNEAQ (reference sequence). CDR3 length: 15 amino acids. The V and J ends lost 4 bases and 7 bases, in that order; junction bases with no gene match: 12. The CDR3 here is CASSSRGRAILEAFF. The CDR3 region has the DNA TGTGCCAGCAGCTCAAGGGGGCGCGCAATTCTTGAAGCTTTCTTT. Full variable domain (remainder filled in from reference TRBV7-9 and TRBJ1-1): DTGVSQNPRHKITKRGQNVTFRCDPISEHNRLYWYRQTLGQGPEFLTYFQNEAQLEKSRLLSDRFSAERPKGSFSTLEIQRTEQGDSAMYLCASSSRGRAILEAFFGQGTRLTVV.

This chain connects TRBV5-1 to TRBJ2-7; TRBD1 matches at 10 bases. CDR1 is SGHRS, CDR2 YFSETQ, per germline. This CDR3 has 16 amino acids. V lost 6 bases, J lost 5 bases, and 14 bases stayed unmatched. DNA for the CDR3: TGCGCCAGCACCCTTGAGCCCGGGACAGGGGTGGACGAGCAGTACTTC. It codes for CASTLEPGTGVDEQYF. The full variable domain, its missing parts supplied by reference TRBV5-1 and TRBJ2-7, is KAGVTQTPRYLIKTRGQQVTLSCSPISGHRSVSWYQQTPGQGLQFLFEYFSETQRNKGNFPGRFSGRQFSNSRSEMNVSTLELGDSALYLCASTLEPGTGVDEQYFGPGTRLTVT.

This clonotype has only a few counts. In DNA, the CDR3 is TGCGCCAGCAGAGCCACCCGGGACATAACCTACGAGCAGTACGTC. Residues: CASRATRDITYEQYV. The rearrangement links TRBV10-2 to TRBJ2-7; the D gene is possibly TRBD1 (6 bases). The V and J ends lost 6 bases and 2 bases respectively, with 17 bases between them. The length of the CDR3 is 15 residues. Germline loops: CDR1 WSHSY, CDR2 SAAADI.

In this sample, this clonotype turned up many times. V and J are TRBV7-9 and TRBJ2-3; possibly TRBD1 or TRBD2 for D (5 bases each). V lost 1 base, J lost 6 bases, and 17 bases lay in between. The CDR3 sequence is 16 residues long. Germline V gene sequence: CDR1 SEHNR, CDR2 FQNEAQ (reference sequence). The CDR3 region is CASSLEGNLALDTQYF. The CDR3 DNA follows: TGTGCCAGCAGCTTAGAGGGGAATCTAGCTTTGGATACGCAGTATTTT.

V is TRBV7-6 and J is TRBJ2-2, with D maybe TRBD2 (7 bases). CDR1 is SGHVS, CDR2 FNYEAQ, per germline. This CDR3 has 15 residues. Deletions cut 5 bases from V and 7 bases from J, with 17 bases between. The CDR3 sequence: CASSPSRGGVGELFF. The DNA of the CDR3 is TGTGCCAGCAGCCCCTCTAGGGGGGGAGTCGGGGAGCTGTTTTTT.

This clonotype has only a few counts. The chain couples TRBV6-2 or TRBV6-3 to TRBJ2-3; 7 bases match TRBD2. After removal of 2 bases from V and 5 bases from J, the junction contained 16 bases not matched to a gene. The germline V gene has CDR1 MNHEY and CDR2 SVGEGT. This CDR3 is 18 amino acids long. The CDR3 reads CASSYPTGAGVWGDTQYF. CDR3 nucleotide sequence: TGTGCCAGCAGTTACCCCACCGGGGCGGGAGTATGGGGAGATACGCAGTATTTT.

This clonotype showed up just a few times. The genes are TRBV7-8 and TRBJ2-1; 12 positions match TRBD2. This CDR3 region has 15 residues. Unmatched junction bases numbered 7, after V lost 7 bases and J lost 6 bases. The germline V gene has CDR1 SGHVS and CDR2 FQNEAQ. DNA of the CDR3: TGTGCCAGCACCTCCCGGACTAGCGGGACCAATGAGCAGTTCTTC. Amino acid sequence: CASTSRTSGTNEQFF.

V is TRBV12-3 or TRBV12-4 and J is TRBJ1-5; the D gene is possibly TRBD1 (5 bases). CDR3 length equals 14 residues. V lost 6 bases and J 5 bases, leaving 14 bases between the germline ends. In nucleotides, the CDR3 is TGTGCCAGCAGGCACGACTGGGGGGATCAGCCCCAGCATTTT. This translates into CASRHDWGDQPQHF.

The V call is TRBV20-1, the J call TRBJ1-2, with D perhaps TRBD1 (5 bases). Deletions cut 3 bases from V and 4 bases from J, with 12 bases between. Germline assignment: CDR1 DFQATT and CDR2 SNEGSKA (reference sequence). This CDR3 contains 13 residues. CDR3 region: CSARGRASYGYTF. The CDR3 DNA reads as TGCAGTGCTAGGGGCAGGGCCAGCTATGGCTACACCTTC.